This T cell receptor (beta chain) originates from a study of T cell clonotyping in hematopoietic cell transplantation (dated by TCRdb to the early 2020s). At the level of the whole study: A total of 110 to 150 blood samples were collected in the study from 35 to 45 consecutive transplant recipients and their related donors. Recruitment of patients ran from 2015 to early 2017, and follow-up continued until September 2020 or until death. The paper as a whole reports these results and caveats: The sample size was limited, and because cells were not sorted, the contributions of CD4 and CD8 repertoires could not be separated. Broader TCR repertoire diversity after transplant was predicted by Inverse Simpson Index values from donors and from recipients before transplant. Just a small fraction of recipient repertoires overlapped with donor repertoires, and more than 95% appeared de novo at the given depth. Recipient TCR diversity fell after transplant, with pathologically expanded clonotypes rising progressively from day 30 to day 180.

The immunoSEQ assay, a bias-controlled multiplex PCR using V- and J-specific primers, was used to amplify TCR beta CDR3 regions from genomic DNA. A proprietary barcode and Illumina adapter sequences were added to the CDR3 amplicons in a second PCR step. CDR3 libraries were sequenced on an Illumina MiSeq instrument. For the original study's pipeline: Export and quality control were handled in immunoSEQ Analyzer 3.0, while downstream analyses relied on R Bioconductor and Immunarch. Only productive rearrangements within the normalized downsampled data set were used in the calculation of repertoire metrics. In the normalized cohort, a clonotype counted as pathologically expanded if the clonotype was larger than 5 templates. The Inverse Simpson Index was used to measure repertoire diversity. To capture all clonotypes, the CMV-specificity analyses were run on the non-normalized data set. TCRdb stores this immuneACCESS table with in-frame sequences only. Part of the clones is absent; in the studies checked, under half of the shortfall reflects unresolved V genes, and no reason is known for the rest. V, J and clone size were drawn from that table, and D and trimming were deduced from the DNA. The sample includes some 40,000 clones, with 94% observed a single time. The ten largest make up about 0.8% of the sample.

Its CDR3 holds 19 amino acids, cysteine through phenylalanine. The entry retains the CDR3 DNA only, 57 bases that are in frame from base 1. Sequences SGHNT (CDR1) and YENEEA (CDR2) are obtained from the germline V gene. V is cut back by 6 bases and J by 0 bases, with 19 bases in the junction unmatched. About this clone itself: Its recognized antigen is unknown. The input lacks base qualities; no much larger clone sits a single base away.

Related transplant donors provided blood samples for TCR beta sequencing. Nuclei Lysis Solution was used to extract genomic DNA from fresh or cryopreserved unfractionated peripheral blood mononuclear cells. Sequenced sample: peripheral blood mononuclear cells. The clonotype originates from a woman aged 50 to 60 in good health. Some clones in this sample may be carry-over from other donors' samples. Rearrangement joined TRBV11-3 to TRBJ2-7, with 8 bases in between that match TRBD2. The CDR3 sequence is CASSPLSEAGGPSSYEQYF. In nucleotide form, the sequence is TGTGCCAGCAGTCCCCTCAGCGAGGCGGGGGGTCCTAGCTCCTACGAGCAGTACTTC.